The T cell receptor (beta chain) described here comes from a study of PD-1 blockade in classical Hodgkin lymphoma. The V gene end was trimmed by 4 bases and the J gene end by 1 base; junction bases not matched to a gene: 0. Germline V gives CDR1 SGHVS, CDR2 FNYEAQ. The CDR3 extends over 14 amino acids. All patients relapsed after autologous stem cell transplantation, and brentuximab vedotin exposure varied. Repertoires were generated with immunoSEQ multiplex PCR, while TCRdb's copy carries only in-frame clones and drops some. This sample has 11,000 to 15,000 clones; about 80% occur once, and the top ten carry approximately 22%.

The clonotype was recovered from a human donor with classical Hodgkin lymphoma. This chain joins TRBV7-6 and TRBJ1-1; the match to TRBD1 covers 10 bases. The specimen comprised peripheral blood mononuclear cells (PBMCs), sampled at baseline. CDR3 DNA: TGTGCCAGCAGCTGGGACAGGGGGAACACTGAAGCTTTCTTT. This translates into CASSWDRGNTEAFF.